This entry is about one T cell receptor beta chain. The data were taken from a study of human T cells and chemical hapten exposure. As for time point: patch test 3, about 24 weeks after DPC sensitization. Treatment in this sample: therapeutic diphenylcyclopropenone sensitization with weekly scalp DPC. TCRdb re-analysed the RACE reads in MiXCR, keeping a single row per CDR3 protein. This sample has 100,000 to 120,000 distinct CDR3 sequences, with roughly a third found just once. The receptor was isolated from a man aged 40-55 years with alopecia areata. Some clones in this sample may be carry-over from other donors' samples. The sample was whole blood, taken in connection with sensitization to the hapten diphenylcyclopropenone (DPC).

This chain's CDR3 is CSARDQGYGYTF. The CDR3 DNA sequence: TGCAGTGCTAGAGATCAGGGGTATGGCTACACCTTC. The J gene is TRBJ1-2, the V gene TRBV20-1; D perhaps matches TRBD1 (6 bases). The CDR3 runs to 12 residues. Germline values: CDR1 DFQATT, CDR2 SNEGSKA (reference sequence). V was pared by 0 bases and J by 5 bases, with 7 bases between.